The present TCR beta chain was sequenced within a study of blood T cell repertoires in COVID-19. The repertoire was sequenced with immunoSEQ multiplex PCR; TCRdb's copy has only in-frame clones and lacks some. Here the sample spans around 220,000 clones, 79% being singletons. Germline V lookup: CDR1 KGHSH, CDR2 LQKENI. The length of the CDR3 is 16 residues. V was trimmed by 6 bases and J by 4 bases, leaving 19 bases between them. The V call is TRBV18, the J call TRBJ2-1; weak D call: TRBD2 (6 bases). The receptor comes from a woman in her thirties or forties with active or convalescent COVID-19. The sequenced sample was peripheral blood. The CDR3 here is CASSPEHGGGYNEQFF. CDR3 in DNA: TGTGCCAGCTCCCCCGAGCATGGTGGGGGGTACAATGAGCAGTTCTTC. The full variable domain, rest sourced from reference TRBV18 and TRBJ2-1, is NAGVMQNPRHLVRRRGQEARLRCSPMKGHSHVYWYRQLPEEGLKFMVYLQKENIIDESGMPKERFSAEFPKEGPSILRIQQVVRGDSAAYFCASSPEHGGGYNEQFFGPGTRLTVL.